Listed below are T cell receptor beta chains from one sample, sequenced in a study of T cells in localized non-small cell lung cancer. Here immunoSEQ multiplex PCR was the method, and the copy in TCRdb shows in-frame clones only, minus some. This sample has roughly 1,700 clones, with 30% to 35% found just once. Sequencing was performed on normal lung tissue next to the tumor, taken before any cancer treatment. These receptors were obtained from an older female donor with stage I lung adenocarcinoma. Both conserved end residues are part of each CDR3. The D gene is left open where the match is weak. Clone size is shown for a subset of rows, as once, few, many or a class of expanded clone.

j_call: TRBJ1-2; clone_size: medium-sized; d_call: TRBD1; v_call: TRBV6-8; cdr3_aa: CASSSTGALSGYTF; cdr3_nt: TGTGCCAGCAGTTCGACAGGGGCCCTCTCCGGCTACACCTTC
j_call: TRBJ1-3; clone_size: -; d_call: -; v_call: TRBV18; cdr3_aa: CASSPPRVTGGNTIYF; cdr3_nt: TGTGCCAGCTCACCACCGAGGGTGACGGGCGGAAACACCATATATTTT
j_call: TRBJ2-3; clone_size: -; d_call: TRBD1; v_call: TRBV19; cdr3_aa: CASSIPGGRADTQYF; cdr3_nt: TGTGCCAGTAGTATACCAGGGGGTAGGGCAGATACGCAGTATTTT
j_call: TRBJ1-2; clone_size: -; d_call: -; v_call: TRBV28; cdr3_aa: CAIERGADGYTF; cdr3_nt: TGTGCCATCGAGCGGGGAGCCGATGGCTACACCTTC
j_call: TRBJ1-4; clone_size: few; d_call: TRBD1; v_call: TRBV11-3; cdr3_aa: CASSSGQFNEKLFF; cdr3_nt: TGTGCCAGCAGCTCGGGACAGTTTAATGAAAAACTGTTTTTT
j_call: TRBJ2-7; clone_size: -; d_call: -; v_call: TRBV11-3; cdr3_aa: CASSLGVGTYEQYF; cdr3_nt: TGTGCCAGCAGCTTAGGTGTCGGTACGTACGAGCAGTACTTC
j_call: TRBJ1-6; clone_size: few; d_call: TRBD1; v_call: TRBV11-3; cdr3_aa: CASSPRDRGDSPLHF; cdr3_nt: TGTGCCAGCAGCCCACGGGACAGGGGTGATTCACCCCTCCACTTT
j_call: TRBJ1-2; clone_size: -; d_call: -; v_call: TRBV28; cdr3_aa: CASSLAEPYGYTF; cdr3_nt: TGTGCCAGCAGTTTGGCAGAACCCTATGGCTACACCTTC
j_call: TRBJ1-5; clone_size: -; d_call: -; v_call: TRBV28; cdr3_aa: CASRWGDYQPQHF; cdr3_nt: TGTGCCAGCCGATGGGGTGACTATCAGCCCCAGCATTTT
j_call: TRBJ1-6; clone_size: -; d_call: -; v_call: TRBV5-1; cdr3_aa: CASSLGVSSYNSPLHF; cdr3_nt: TGCGCCAGCAGCTTGGGAGTGAGCTCCTATAATTCACCCCTCCACTTT
j_call: TRBJ2-7; clone_size: -; d_call: -; v_call: TRBV7-8; cdr3_aa: CASSLAAWEEQYF; cdr3_nt: TGTGCCAGCAGCTTAGCGGCCTGGGAGGAGCAGTACTTC